The 8 T cell receptor beta chains reported below all come from one sample, sequenced in a study of blood T cell repertoires in COVID-19. Sequenced by immunoSEQ multiplex PCR; TCRdb stores in-frame clones only, minus some. The sample contains about 110,000 clones, approximately 90% of which appear only once. Source material: peripheral blood. These receptors were collected from a human donor in a cohort sampled during active COVID-19.

The chain recombines TRBV19 with TRBJ2-2; TRBD2 is a possible D gene (5 bases). The CDR3 totals 19 residues. Trimming took off 5 bases at V and 2 bases at J, with 24 bases between the two ends. Looked up from germline, CDR1 is LNHDA and CDR2 is SQIVND (reference sequence). CDR3 nucleotide sequence: TGTGCCAGTAGTGTCCGTGGGGTAAGCCGGAGGCCAAACACCGGGGAGCTGTTTTTT. Residues: CASSVRGVSRRPNTGELFF.

The gene calls are TRBV24-1 and TRBJ1-1; a possible D gene is TRBD1 (6 bases). V lost 7 bases, J lost 4 bases, and 15 bases lay in between. Germline V CDR1 and CDR2: KGHDR, SFDVKD. This CDR3 region has 14 residues. The CDR3 here is CATRETGKGTEAFF. The CDR3 DNA reads TGTGCCACCAGAGAAACAGGGAAGGGCACTGAAGCTTTCTTT.

This chain joins TRBV19 and TRBJ1-2; possibly TRBD1 for D (6 bases). Germline V gene data show CDR1 as LNHDA and CDR2 as SQIVND (reference sequence). The CDR3 is 15 residues long. V lost 8 bases and J 5 bases, leaving 21 bases between the germline ends. In DNA form, the CDR3 reads TGTGCCAGTGGAGTAGGGTCAACAGGGTTATATGGCTACACCTTC. Amino acids: CASGVGSTGLYGYTF. Variable domain in full (rest from reference TRBV19 and TRBJ1-2): DGGITQSPKYLFRKEGQNVTLSCEQNLNHDAMYWYRQDPGQGLRLIYYSQIVNDFQKGDIAEGYSVSREKKESFPLTVTSAQKNPTAFYLCASGVGSTGLYGYTFGSGTRLTVV.

This clone was found a few times. V and J are TRBV19 and TRBJ2-3; 7 nucleotides line up with TRBD1. CDR3 length equals 14 residues. Per the germline V gene, CDR1 is LNHDA and CDR2 is SQIVND (reference sequence). Trimming removed 3 bases from V and 6 bases from J; junction bases left unmatched: 6. The CDR3: CASSISGRGDTQYF. CDR3 sequence (DNA): TGTGCCAGTAGTATTTCGGGCAGGGGGGATACGCAGTATTTT. Complete variable domain (other parts from reference TRBV19 and TRBJ2-3): DGGITQSPKYLFRKEGQNVTLSCEQNLNHDAMYWYRQDPGQGLRLIYYSQIVNDFQKGDIAEGYSVSREKKESFPLTVTSAQKNPTAFYLCASSISGRGDTQYFGPGTRLTVL.

The chain combines TRBV28 with TRBJ2-7; D uncertain. The CDR3 sequence is 15 residues long. Trimming stripped 7 bases from V and 0 bases from J, with 16 bases between. The germline CDR1 and CDR2 sequences are MDHEN and SYDVKM. CDR3 coding DNA: TGTGCCAGCACCCCTCTCTCACGGAGCTCCTACGAGCAGTACTTC. Amino acid sequence: CASTPLSRSSYEQYF. Using reference TRBV28 and TRBJ2-7 for the parts outside the CDR3, the full variable domain is DVKVTQSSRYLVKRTGEKVFLECVQDMDHENMFWYRQDPGLGLRLIYFSYDVKMKEKGDIPEGYSVSREKKERFSLILESASTNQTSMYLCASTPLSRSSYEQYFGPGTRLTVT.

The rearrangement uses TRBV23-1 and TRBJ2-7; 8 positions match TRBD2. TRBV23-1 is assigned to the ORF class and has an uncertain function. V shed 3 bases, J shed 5 bases, and the junction held 24 bases outside the gene matches. The CDR3 is 20 amino acids. The CDR3 is CASSQKTHASGPLARDEQYF. DNA for the CDR3: TGCGCCAGCAGTCAGAAAACGCATGCTAGCGGGCCCTTGGCCCGAGACGAGCAGTACTTC.

The chain combines TRBV28 with TRBJ2-3; a possible D gene is TRBD1 (5 bases). Germline assignment: CDR1 MDHEN and CDR2 SYDVKM. This CDR3 has 16 residues. The ends were cut back, 1 base at V and 1 base at J, with 12 bases in the middle. This chain's CDR3 is CASSLSRVDGTDTQYF. The CDR3 DNA sequence: TGTGCCAGCAGTTTATCCAGGGTGGACGGCACAGATACGCAGTATTTT.

V is TRBV5-6 and J is TRBJ1-4; 8 nucleotides line up with TRBD1. In germline, CDR1 is SGHDT, CDR2 YYEEEE. Unmatched junction bases numbered 11, after V lost 6 bases and J lost 1 base. The CDR3 totals 17 residues. The DNA of the CDR3 is TGTGCCAGCACCGCCGGCAGGGGGCAAGGAACTAATGAAAAACTGTTTTTT. The encoded protein is CASTAGRGQGTNEKLFF. Complete variable domain (other parts from reference TRBV5-6 and TRBJ1-4): DAGVTQSPTHLIKTRGQQVTLRCSPKSGHDTVSWYQQALGQGPQFIFQYYEEEERQRGNFPDRFSGHQFPNYSSELNVNALLLGDSALYLCASTAGRGQGTNEKLFFGSGTQLSVL.